Listed below are T cell receptor beta chains from one sample, sequenced in a study of blood T cell repertoires in COVID-19. Sequenced by immunoSEQ multiplex PCR; TCRdb stores in-frame clones only, minus some. The top ten hold 17% of the sample, which has about 130,000 clones, roughly 84% seen once. Specimen: peripheral blood. Source of these receptors: a woman older than 75 with acute or convalescent COVID-19. Each CDR3 is given with its conserved first and last residue. D genes are given only for firm matches. Clone sizes are given selectively: once, few, many, or a class where the clone is expanded.

CDR3nt	CDR3aa	v_gene	j_gene	abundance	d_gene
TGTGCCACCAGTGATTCAGGGGCTGGCGGGGAGCTGTTTTTT	CATSDSGAGGELFF	TRBV24-1	TRBJ2-2	-	-
TGTGCCAGCAGCTTAGGAGGCCAGCGGGGAATAGATACGCAGTATTTT	CASSLGGQRGIDTQYF	TRBV11-2	TRBJ2-3	-	TRBD2
TGTGCCAGCAGCTTCACTGACTTAGCGGGGCGGGCCACAGATACGCAGTATTTT	CASSFTDLAGRATDTQYF	TRBV7-9	TRBJ2-3	-	TRBD2
TGTGCCAGCAAAACCGGGACAGGGTCAGAGACCCAGTACTTC	CASKTGTGSETQYF	TRBV5-8	TRBJ2-5	-	TRBD1
TGTGCCAGCAGGCGGGACGGTTCGAACACCGGGGAGCTGTTTTTT	CASRRDGSNTGELFF	TRBV7-9	TRBJ2-2	-	-
TGTGCAAGTCGCTTTGGGGACAGGGTTTATAGCAATCAGCCCCAGCATTTT	CASRFGDRVYSNQPQHF	TRBV12-2	TRBJ1-5	-	-
TGTGCCAGCTCACCACCGCTAGCTCCTATCCATGAGCAGTTCTTC	CASSPPLAPIHEQFF	TRBV18	TRBJ2-1	once	-
TGTGCCAGCAGCTTAGATCATAAAGCGGCAAGAAGCGGGGAGCTGTTTTTT	CASSLDHKAARSGELFF	TRBV11-3	TRBJ2-2	-	-
TGTGCCTGGAGTGTAAGCTTCGCCTACAATGAGCAGTTCTTC	CAWSVSFAYNEQFF	TRBV30	TRBJ2-1	-	-
TGTGCCAGCAGCCCTAATCAGCCCCAGCATTTT	CASSPNQPQHF	TRBV21-1	TRBJ1-5	few	-
TGTGCCAGCAGTCCACATGGGCAGGCCCGGTCTGAAGCTTTCTTT	CASSPHGQARSEAFF	TRBV3-1/TRBV3-2	TRBJ1-1	once	-
TGTGCCAGTAGTATATACGGACAGGGGGCAGGTGGGGCCAACGTCCTGACTTTC	CASSIYGQGAGGANVLTF	TRBV19	TRBJ2-6	-	TRBD1
TGCGCCAGCAGCCAAGATAAGAGAGGAGGACAGGGGGCGAAGCGGGGATTCAATGAGCAGTTCTTC	CASSQDKRGGQGAKRGFNEQFF	TRBV4-3	TRBJ2-1	-	TRBD1
TGCAGCGTCTCCAGGGGCCCCAGGGGCAATGAGCAGTTCTTC	CSVSRGPRGNEQFF	TRBV29-1	TRBJ2-1	-	-
TGCGCCAGCAGCCGAGGGGAGACCCAGTACTTC	CASSRGETQYF	TRBV5-1	TRBJ2-5	-	-
TGTGCCAGCAGCCTAGCGGGGCTTACCTACGAGCAGTACTTC	CASSLAGLTYEQYF	TRBV7-9	TRBJ2-7	-	TRBD2
TGTGCCAGTACCCCAGGACTGGGCAATCAGCCCCAGCATTTT	CASTPGLGNQPQHF	TRBV19	TRBJ1-5	-	-
TGTGCCAGCAGGGATACCGGGACTAGCGGGGTCGAGCAGTACTTC	CASRDTGTSGVEQYF	TRBV11-2	TRBJ2-7	-	TRBD2
TGTGCCAGCTCACCTGGGACTCCTCAGCCCCAGCATTTT	CASSPGTPQPQHF	TRBV18	TRBJ1-5	-	-
TGTGCCAGCAGTACCGGGATTATCAGCTATGGCTACACCTTC	CASSTGIISYGYTF	TRBV6-1	TRBJ1-2	-	-
TGTGCCAGCAGTTTATCGCGCCCAGGGGGCGACATATCCTACGAGCAGTACTTC	CASSLSRPGGDISYEQYF	TRBV27	TRBJ2-7	-	TRBD1
TGTGCCAGCTCGGGTACCAGGAATAGCAATCAGCCCCAGCATTTT	CASSGTRNSNQPQHF	TRBV18	TRBJ1-5	-	-
TGTGCCAGCTCCCTGGACAGTTATAATTCACCCCTCCACTTT	CASSLDSYNSPLHF	TRBV18	TRBJ1-6	once	-
TGTGCCAGCAGCTTAGCGTTAGCGGGGGGTGAAAAACTGTTTTTT	CASSLALAGGEKLFF	TRBV7-2	TRBJ1-4	-	-
TGTGCCAGCAGCGGGGATAACTATGGCTACACCTTC	CASSGDNYGYTF	TRBV27	TRBJ1-2	-	-
TGTGCCAGCAGTGAGGCCGTCTATGGCTACACCTTC	CASSEAVYGYTF	TRBV6-2/TRBV6-3	TRBJ1-2	-	-
TGTGCCAGCAGCTCCCCGGGCCCCGGGACTAGCGCTCGGTGGGGCTCCTACGAGCAGTACTTC	CASSSPGPGTSARWGSYEQYF	TRBV6-2/TRBV6-3	TRBJ2-7	-	TRBD2
TGTGCCAGCAGCCTTATACCCCCGGGACAGGGGGCTGGAAACACCATATATTTT	CASSLIPPGQGAGNTIYF	TRBV7-6	TRBJ1-3	once	TRBD1
TGCAGCGTTGGGCGGGGACAGGGGGGCCACGAGCAGTACTTC	CSVGRGQGGHEQYF	TRBV29-1	TRBJ2-7	-	TRBD1
TGTGCCAGCAGCGTTAGGGGGAATTTACATAATTCACCCCTCCACTTT	CASSVRGNLHNSPLHF	TRBV7-2	TRBJ1-6	once	-
TGTGCCAGCAGTGACTCAGGGGGCTATGGCTACACCTTC	CASSDSGGYGYTF	TRBV6-4	TRBJ1-2	-	-
TGTGCCAGCAGTTACTCTGGCAGGGCTTACACTGAAGCTTTCTTT	CASSYSGRAYTEAFF	TRBV6-2/TRBV6-3	TRBJ1-1	-	-
TGTGCCAGCAGCTTCTATCGGAATGAAAAACTGTTTTTT	CASSFYRNEKLFF	TRBV7-2	TRBJ1-4	-	-
TGTGCCAGCAGCCAAGGGGTAGCGGGTCCAACCCCGAGGGCCAACGTCCTGACTTTC	CASSQGVAGPTPRANVLTF	TRBV3-1/TRBV3-2	TRBJ2-6	-	TRBD2
TGTGCCAGCGCCCGGACAAAATACGAGCAGTACTTC	CASARTKYEQYF	TRBV25-1	TRBJ2-7	-	-
TGTGCCAGCAGCGCGCCCCGGGACACCGGTTTCTCTGGGGCCAACGTCCTGACTTTC	CASSAPRDTGFSGANVLTF	TRBV9	TRBJ2-6	-	-
TGTGCCAGTAGTATAGGACCAGGTCTGTTTGAGACCCAGTACTTC	CASSIGPGLFETQYF	TRBV19	TRBJ2-5	-	-